These 22 T cell receptor beta chains share one sample of origin, sequenced in a study of OX40 agonist ivuxolimab in advanced cancers. Libraries were prepared by immunoSEQ multiplex PCR; TCRdb keeps only in-frame clonotypes and omits some of them. The sample consists of approximately 61,000 clones, about 89% of them appearing once. The specimen was CD4+ or CD8+ T cells sorted from blood, collected in a trial of the OX40 agonist ivuxolimab. These receptor sequences come from an adult with an advanced solid tumor such as melanoma, head and neck, liver or kidney cancer.

Concerning this clone itself: Mismatch with germline at one junction end may stem from a read error. The chain combines TRBV6-5 with TRBJ1-1; D not resolved. The germline CDR1 and CDR2 sequences are MNHEY and SVGAGI. The CDR3 length is 13 residues. As DNA, the CDR3 is TGTGCCAGCAGTGATATCTCCTTGACTGAGGCTTTCTTT. Translated: CASSDISLTEAFF.

The CDR3 coding sequence is TGTGCCAGCTCACCCTCACAGACAGCCTACAATGAGCAGTTCTTC. It codes for CASSPSQTAYNEQFF. The chain links TRBV18 to TRBJ2-1, with D tentatively TRBD1 (5 bases). This CDR3 region has 15 residues. From germline, CDR1 is KGHSH and CDR2 LQKENI. Deletions cut 3 bases from V and 2 bases from J, with 11 bases between.

This chain joins TRBV30 and TRBJ1-2, with 7 positions matching TRBD1. CDR3 length: 12 amino acids. From germline, CDR1 is GTSNPN and CDR2 SVGIG (reference sequence). V dropped 2 bases and J dropped 4; count of bases not matched to a gene: 1. The CDR3 region is CAWSTGAYGYTF. The CDR3 region has the DNA TGTGCCTGGAGTACAGGGGCCTATGGCTACACCTTC.

CDR3 sequence reads: CASSELDQPQHF. CDR3 DNA: TGTGCCAGCAGTGAGCTGGATCAGCCCCAGCATTTT. The J gene is TRBJ1-5, the V gene TRBV6-1; the D is unclear. The CDR3 loop spans 12 amino acids. The germline CDR1 and CDR2 sequences are MNHNS and SASEGT. The V end was cut by 3 bases, the J end by 5 bases, with 5 bases between.

On this clone: This same CDR3 is encoded by further DNA sequences in the sample. The V gene is TRBV5-1, the J gene TRBJ1-4; TRBD1 matches at 9 bases. Looked up from germline, CDR1 is SGHRS and CDR2 is YFSETQ. J was trimmed by 5 bases and V by 1 base; bases with no gene match: 3. The CDR3 totals 15 residues. The CDR3 is CASSLRTGENEKLFF. CDR3 bases: TGCGCCAGCAGCTTGAGGACAGGGGAGAATGAAAAACTGTTTTTT. Together with reference TRBV5-1 and TRBJ1-4, the CDR3 gives the full variable domain: KAGVTQTPRYLIKTRGQQVTLSCSPISGHRSVSWYQQTPGQGLQFLFEYFSETQRNKGNFPGRFSGRQFSNSRSEMNVSTLELGDSALYLCASSLRTGENEKLFFGSGTQLSVL.

V and J are TRBV4-3 and TRBJ1-4; D gene ambiguous. Trimming removed 1 base from V and 8 bases from J, with 8 bases in between. CDR3 length equals 13 residues. Germline loops: CDR1 LGHNA, CDR2 YSLEER. The CDR3 protein is CASSQVRGEKLFF. The CDR3, as DNA: TGCGCCAGCAGCCAAGTCCGAGGGGAAAAACTGTTTTTT.

The V gene is TRBV12-5, the J gene TRBJ1-1, with 10 nucleotides matching TRBD1. Trimming cost V 2 bases and J 6 bases; bases outside gene matches: 6. The CDR3 covers 15 residues. CDR1 is LGHNT, CDR2 FRNRAP, per germline. The CDR3 DNA is TGTGCTAGTGGTTTGACTCGGACAGGGGGACCTGAAGCTTTCTTT. Translating it yields CASGLTRTGGPEAFF.

The chain combines TRBV18 with TRBJ2-5; 12 bases agree with TRBD2. The better agreement between TRBJ2-7 and the DNA end casts doubt on the J call. Germline CDR1 KGHSH, CDR2 LQKENI. The CDR3 has 17 amino acids. The CDR3 DNA reads as TGTGCCAGCTCACCAACGCGACTAGCGGGAGCACGGGACGAGCAGTACTTC. This encodes CASSPTRLAGARDEQYF.

The genes are TRBV5-1 and TRBJ2-5; no reliable D call. V was trimmed by 0 bases and J by 2 bases, leaving 5 bases between them. CDR1 and CDR2 from the germline V gene are SGHRS and YFSETQ. The CDR3 is made up of 13 amino acids. CDR3 coding DNA: TGCGCCAGCAGCTTGGACAGACAAGAGACCCAGTACTTC. Translating it yields CASSLDRQETQYF. Complete variable domain (other parts from reference TRBV5-1 and TRBJ2-5): KAGVTQTPRYLIKTRGQQVTLSCSPISGHRSVSWYQQTPGQGLQFLFEYFSETQRNKGNFPGRFSGRQFSNSRSEMNVSTLELGDSALYLCASSLDRQETQYFGPGTRLLVL.

The chain carries TRBV5-6 and TRBJ2-4, with 8 nucleotides matching TRBD1. V lost 4 bases, J lost 2 bases, and 17 bases stayed unmatched. Germline CDR1 is SGHDT and CDR2 is YYEEEE. CDR3 size: 19 residues. CDR3 sequence (DNA): TGTGCCAGCAGCGAATCAGGGGGTCCTTACAGGGGGTCCAAAAACATTCAGTACTTC. Translated: CASSESGGPYRGSKNIQYF.

CDR3 in DNA: TGTGCCAGCAGCCGCCTGAGCGGGGGGGCAAATGAGCAGTTCTTC. Translation: CASSRLSGGANEQFF. The V call is TRBV27, the J call TRBJ2-1; 10 bases are shared with TRBD2. This CDR3 comprises 15 residues. Germline trimming cut 6 bases from V and 7 bases from J; bases unmatched to any gene: 9. Germline assignment: CDR1 MNHEY and CDR2 SMNVEV (reference sequence).

This sequence joins TRBV11-2 and TRBJ1-5; D might be TRBD1 (5 bases). The germline gives CDR1 SGHAT, CDR2 FQNNGV. The CDR3 length is 16 residues. V gave up 1 base and J gave up 7 bases, with 17 bases separating them. The CDR3 loop is CASSLVSQGAGQPQHF. In nucleotides, the CDR3 is TGTGCCAGCAGCTTAGTTTCGCAAGGGGCAGGGCAGCCCCAGCATTTT. Supplemented by reference TRBV11-2 and TRBJ1-5, the full variable domain reads EAGVAQSPRYKIIEKRQSVAFWCNPISGHATLYWYQQILGQGPKLLIQFQNNGVVDDSQLPKDRFSAERLKGVDSTLKIQPAKLEDSAVYLCASSLVSQGAGQPQHFGDGTRLSIL.

This rearrangement joins TRBV30 to TRBJ2-7, with 7 bases fitting TRBD2. Germline V gives CDR1 GTSNPN, CDR2 SVGIG (reference sequence). The CDR3 is made up of 13 amino acids. Losses at the gene ends were 0 bases for V and 6 bases for J; bases not matched to a gene: 5. The CDR3 DNA sequence: TGTGCCTGGAGTGTAGTCGGGGAGGGCGAGCAGTACTTC. Its translation: CAWSVVGEGEQYF.

The rearrangement links TRBV7-3 to TRBJ2-5; perhaps TRBD1 as D (5 bases). Germline CDR1 is SGHTA and CDR2 is FQGTGA. V was trimmed by 0 bases and J by 1 base, leaving 9 bases between them. CDR3 length: 15 amino acids. The CDR3 reads CASSLTPGPQETQYF. The CDR3 DNA reads TGTGCCAGCAGCTTAACCCCAGGGCCCCAAGAGACCCAGTACTTC.

The CDR3 reads CASSYGEVSPPEKLFF. CDR3 DNA sequence: TGTGCCAGCAGTTACGGGGAGGTATCCCCCCCTGAAAAACTGTTTTTT. The chain carries TRBV6-5 and TRBJ1-4; D gene unclear. The CDR3 is made up of 16 amino acids. Per germline, CDR1 MNHEY and CDR2 SVGAGI. The V end lost 2 bases, the J end lost 7 bases, and 17 bases lay between the germline ends.

CDR3 in amino acids: CASSESVLAGTTQYF. CDR3 coding DNA: TGCGCCAGCAGTGAGTCGGTACTAGCGGGGACAACGCAGTATTTT. V and J are TRBV10-1 and TRBJ2-3; 10 bases fit TRBD2. Per the germline V gene, CDR1 is WNHNN and CDR2 is SYGVQD (reference sequence). The CDR3 has 15 residues. With V trimmed by 0 bases and J by 9 bases, 6 bases remained unmatched.

The chain employs TRBV27 and TRBJ2-7; 14 bases match TRBD2. Trimming took 6 bases from V and 3 from J; bases not matched to a gene: 4. The germline V gene has CDR1 MNHEY and CDR2 SMNVEV (reference sequence). This CDR3 spans 15 amino acids. The CDR3 loop reads CASRGGTSGSYEQYF. The CDR3 coding sequence is TGTGCCAGCAGGGGAGGGACTAGCGGGAGCTACGAGCAGTACTTC.

This chain uses TRBV10-2 with TRBJ2-1, with D perhaps TRBD1 (6 bases). This CDR3 comprises 17 residues. V was cut by 0 bases and J by 3 bases, with 15 bases left in between. The germline V gene encodes CDR1 WSHSY and CDR2 SAAADI. The CDR3 DNA reads as TGCGCCAGCAGTGAGTCCAGGGGTCGGAAGTACTACAATGAGCAGTTCTTC. It specifies CASSESRGRKYYNEQFF.

This sequence joins TRBV6-5 and TRBJ2-2; D unclear. The CDR3 has 16 residues. Germline V gene lookup returns CDR1 MNHEY and CDR2 SVGAGI. The V end lost 0 bases, the J end lost 1 base, and 9 bases lay between the germline ends. DNA for the CDR3: TGTGCCAGCAGTTACTCGGCAGCCCGGAACACCGGGGAGCTGTTTTTT. This codes for CASSYSAARNTGELFF.

The chain joins TRBV27 to TRBJ2-7, with D uncertain. With 0 bases removed from V and 3 bases from J, the gap between germline ends came to 15 bases. The CDR3 runs to 16 residues. The V gene's germline CDR1 is MNHEY and CDR2 SMNVEV (reference sequence). CDR3 DNA: TGTGCCAGCAGTTTATCGTTGAGCGAGCACCTCTACGAGCAGTACTTC. It codes for CASSLSLSEHLYEQYF.

The chain joins TRBV28 to TRBJ2-5, with unresolved D. With 3 bases removed from V and 1 base from J, the gap between germline ends came to 3 bases. The CDR3 loop spans 12 amino acids. Per germline, CDR1 MDHEN and CDR2 SYDVKM. This CDR3 is CASSFVQETQYF. As DNA, the CDR3 is TGTGCCAGCAGTTTCGTCCAAGAGACCCAGTACTTC.

J is TRBJ1-2 and V is TRBV5-4, with unresolved D. This CDR3 is built from 14 residues. V dropped 1 base and J dropped 0 bases, with 7 bases sitting between them. The germline CDR1 and CDR2 sequences are SGHNT and YYREEE (reference sequence). The CDR3 here is CASSLSSANYGYTF. The CDR3, as DNA: TGTGCCAGCAGCTTGAGCTCAGCTAACTATGGCTACACCTTC.